What follows are 3 T cell receptor beta chains derived from one specimen sequenced in a study of blood T cell repertoires in COVID-19. Assay used: immunoSEQ multiplex PCR; TCRdb lists only in-frame clones, some missing. In the table there are about 530,000 clones, roughly 91% of which are singletons. Sequences were obtained from peripheral blood. These receptors came from a woman aged 45-60 years with COVID-19, enrolled during active disease.

J is TRBJ2-3 and V is TRBV12-3 or TRBV12-4; perhaps TRBD1 as D (5 bases). V was cut by 6 bases and J by 6 bases, with 10 bases left in between. This CDR3 comprises 12 residues. The chain's CDR3 is CASSLQVDTQYF. The CDR3 DNA reads as TGTGCCAGCAGCCTACAGGTGGATACGCAGTATTTT.

The J gene is TRBJ1-4, the V gene TRBV19; D is uncertain. Germline loops: CDR1 LNHDA, CDR2 SQIVND (reference sequence). CDR3 length equals 13 residues. V lost 6 bases and J 8 bases, leaving 13 bases between the germline ends. This chain's CDR3 is CASRREMEEKLFF. The CDR3 nucleotides are TGTGCCAGTAGGAGGGAAATGGAAGAAAAACTGTTTTTT. Combining the CDR3 with reference TRBV19 and TRBJ1-4 gives the whole variable domain DGGITQSPKYLFRKEGQNVTLSCEQNLNHDAMYWYRQDPGQGLRLIYYSQIVNDFQKGDIAEGYSVSREKKESFPLTVTSAQKNPTAFYLCASRREMEEKLFFGSGTQLSVL.

The V gene is TRBV7-2, the J gene TRBJ1-1, with D perhaps TRBD1 (5 bases). The CDR3 sequence is 14 residues long. The germline V and J ends were trimmed by 3 bases and 4 bases, with 12 bases remaining between them. From germline, CDR1 is SGHTA and CDR2 FQGNSA. The CDR3 here is CASSFGGVSTEAFF. Written as DNA, the CDR3 is TGTGCCAGCAGCTTCGGAGGGGTGAGCACTGAAGCTTTCTTT.